The 22 T cell receptor beta chains given below trace back to one sample, sequenced in a study of T cells in Graves' hyperthyroidism and ophthalmopathy. TCR beta CDR3 sequences were amplified from RNA transcripts. The primer set for the first-round RT-PCR of the TCR CDR3 was HTBI. TCRdb used MiXCR to reprocess the multiplex PCR reads, holding one entry per CDR3 protein. The data show about 290,000 distinct CDR3 sequences, with roughly 15% seen just once and under 8% held by the top ten. Sequences were obtained from blood. The receptors originated from a woman in her forties with Graves' hyperthyroidism.

This clonotype came up a few times. This chain joins TRBV5-6 and TRBJ2-1; no reliable D call. This CDR3 has 12 amino acids. V lost 2 bases and J 10 bases, leaving 10 bases between the germline ends. From germline, CDR1 is SGHDT and CDR2 YYEEEE. In nucleotides, the CDR3 is TGTGCCAGCAGCTTTGACGGAGAGGAGCAGTTCTTC. Protein: CASSFDGEEQFF.

This clonotype was observed a few times. The rearrangement joins TRBV19 to TRBJ2-1, with D possibly being TRBD1 (5 bases). Germline V gene sequence: CDR1 LNHDA, CDR2 SQIVND (reference sequence). V lost 3 bases and J lost 5, with 17 bases in between. The CDR3 length is 16 residues. The CDR3 DNA sequence: TGTGCCAGTAGTATCCCCCCCAGAAAGGGGAACAATGAGCAGTTCTTC. Encoded protein: CASSIPPRKGNNEQFF.

This clonotype occurred many times. The CDR3 bases are TGTGCCAGCCGTCCCAGCGCCCAAGAGACCCAGTACTTC. Protein sequence: CASRPSAQETQYF. The chain combines TRBV2 with TRBJ2-5, with D hard to call. V was cut by 8 bases and J by 1 base, with 11 bases left in between. This CDR3 is built from 13 residues. Germline V gene sequence: CDR1 SNHLY, CDR2 FYNNEI.

This clonotype was counted at least ten times. The chain recombines TRBV2 with TRBJ2-3; D is tentatively TRBD1 or TRBD2 (5 bases each). This CDR3 has 15 amino acids. With 1 base removed from V and 0 bases from J, the gap between germline ends came to 8 bases. Germline CDR1 SNHLY, CDR2 FYNNEI. The CDR3 bases are TGTGCCAGCAGTGAAGGGGACGCCAGCACAGATACGCAGTATTTT. Encoded protein: CASSEGDASTDTQYF.

This clonotype showed up many times. The chain links TRBV18 to TRBJ1-2; TRBD1 matches at 7 bases. This CDR3 is 14 amino acids long. CDR1 and CDR2 (germline): KGHSH, LQKENI. V gave up 6 bases and J gave up 4 bases; unmatched junction bases: 8. CDR3: CASSPNRDSYGYTF. DNA for the CDR3: TGTGCCAGCTCTCCTAACCGGGACAGCTATGGCTACACCTTC.

This clonotype has a count of ten or more. The chain has TRBV3-1 and TRBJ2-7; maybe TRBD2 (6 bases). The length of the CDR3 is 14 residues. Germline CDR1 reads LGHDT; CDR2 reads YNNKEL (reference sequence). Trimming shortened V by 1 base and J by 6 bases, and 13 bases separated the two germline ends. In nucleotides, the CDR3 is TGTGCCAGCAGCCAAGCGGGGGAAGGAAGCGAGCAGTACTTC. Its translation: CASSQAGEGSEQYF.

This clonotype occurred many times. The chain employs TRBV2 and TRBJ2-1; 8 nucleotides agree with TRBD2. Germline V gives CDR1 SNHLY, CDR2 FYNNEI. The V gene end was trimmed by 3 bases and the J gene end by 4 bases; junction bases not matched to a gene: 8. This CDR3 is built from 16 residues. CDR3 residues: CASSDQTSGRYNEQFF. In DNA, the CDR3 is TGTGCCAGCAGTGACCAAACTAGCGGTCGATACAATGAGCAGTTCTTC. Based on the CDR3 plus reference TRBV2 and TRBJ2-1, the full variable domain is EPEVTQTPSHQVTQMGQEVILRCVPISNHLYFYWYRQILGQKVEFLVSFYNNEISEKSEIFDDQFSVERPDGSNFTLKIRSTKLEDSAMYFCASSDQTSGRYNEQFFGPGTRLTVL.

Regarding this clonotype: Compared with germline, one end of the junction differs, possibly owing to a read error. V and J are TRBV7-9 and TRBJ2-7; TRBD2 might be the D (5 bases). Germline V gene lookup returns CDR1 SEHNR and CDR2 FQNEAQ (reference sequence). CDR3 length equals 13 residues. CDR3 nucleotide sequence: TGTGCCAGCAGCTTAGACGGGATATACGAGCAGTGCTTC. The encoded protein is CASSLDGIYEQCF.

The chain joins TRBV24-1 to TRBJ2-7; possible D gene TRBD1, 6 bases. V gave up 1 base and J gave up 2 bases, with 17 bases separating them. The CDR3 length is 17 residues. Germline values: CDR1 KGHDR, CDR2 SFDVKD. The CDR3 protein is CATSDFLTRDIPYEQYF. The CDR3 DNA follows: TGTGCCACCAGTGATTTCCTTACCCGGGACATACCCTACGAGCAGTACTTC.

This clonotype was detected ten times or more. This chain links TRBV12-3 or TRBV12-4 with TRBJ2-5; 7 bases line up with TRBD2. The V gene end was trimmed by 6 bases and the J gene end by 3 bases; junction bases not matched to a gene: 4. There are 13 residues in the CDR3. The CDR3 sequence is CASRPSGEETQYF. The CDR3 DNA is TGTGCCAGCAGGCCTAGCGGAGAAGAGACCCAGTACTTC.

This clonotype was counted at least ten times. The V gene is TRBV29-1, the J gene TRBJ2-2; D is uncertain. The CDR3 runs to 13 residues. Trimming left V 1 base short and J 2 bases short, with 5 bases between. Germline V gives CDR1 SQVTM, CDR2 ANQGSEA. This chain's CDR3 is CSVEGQNTGELFF. As DNA, the CDR3 is TGCAGCGTTGAAGGTCAAAACACCGGGGAGCTGTTTTTT.

This clonotype was recorded at least ten times. V usage is TRBV29-1 and J usage is TRBJ1-1, with TRBD1 matching 10 bases. Unmatched junction bases numbered 2, after V lost 7 bases and J lost 0 bases. In germline, CDR1 is SQVTM, CDR2 ANQGSEA. This CDR3 has 13 amino acids. Here the CDR3 DNA reads TGCAGCGCGACAGGGGGCATGAACACTGAAGCTTTCTTT. Translating it yields CSATGGMNTEAFF.

The gene calls are TRBV2 and TRBJ1-6, with D maybe TRBD1 (6 bases). The V gene lost 2 bases and the J gene lost 8 bases, with 16 bases spanning the gap. Germline V gene lookup returns CDR1 SNHLY and CDR2 FYNNEI. The CDR3 spans 16 residues. In DNA, the CDR3 is TGTGCCAGCAGTGAAAGGGACCCCAGGGGAGATTCACCCCTCCACTTT. It yields the protein CASSERDPRGDSPLHF.

This clonotype was seen a handful of times. The chain uses TRBV5-1 and TRBJ2-1; the match to TRBD2 covers 7 bases. Trimming at V came to 0 bases and at J to 8 bases, leaving 11 bases not matched to a gene. Germline V gene sequence: CDR1 SGHRS, CDR2 YFSETQ. CDR3 length: 16 amino acids. The CDR3 nucleotides read TGCGCCAGCAGCTTGGCCAGCGGGGCGTGGGGAGATGAGCAGTTCTTC. As protein: CASSLASGAWGDEQFF.

This clonotype was seen many times. The chain recombines TRBV12-3 or TRBV12-4 with TRBJ1-1; tentative D call: TRBD1 (5 bases). CDR3 length equals 14 residues. V was clipped by 7 bases and J by 1 base, with 13 bases between them. CDR3 residues: CASNHPDRNTEAFF. As DNA, the CDR3 is TGTGCCAGCAACCACCCCGACAGGAACACTGAAGCTTTCTTT.

In this sample, this clonotype turned up many times. The rearrangement links TRBV14 to TRBJ2-7, with 10 bases that match TRBD2. The V gene end was trimmed by 4 bases and the J gene end by 5 bases; junction bases not matched to a gene: 8. CDR3 length: 15 residues. Germline CDR1 reads SGHDN; CDR2 reads FVKESK. The CDR3 coding sequence is TGTGCCAGCAGCCCTCAGAGCGGGAGGGTAAACGAGCAGTACTTC. Its protein product is CASSPQSGRVNEQYF.

The chain has TRBV20-1 and TRBJ1-1; D is perhaps TRBD1 (5 bases). Trimming pared 2 bases from V and 1 base from J, leaving 11 bases between. The CDR3 has 14 residues. The V gene's germline CDR1 is DFQATT and CDR2 SNEGSKA (reference sequence). The CDR3 region is CSARRGAGNTEAFF. Written as DNA, the CDR3 is TGCAGTGCTAGAAGAGGGGCCGGGAACACTGAAGCTTTCTTT.

There are a few counts of this clonotype. This chain uses TRBV20-1 with TRBJ2-1; 10 bases agree with TRBD1. With 1 base clipped from V and 8 bases from J, the junction kept 17 bases outside the gene matches. Germline assignment: CDR1 DFQATT and CDR2 SNEGSKA (reference sequence). The CDR3 spans 18 residues. The DNA of the CDR3 is TGCAGTGCTAGAGTGACGACAGGGGGCCTTTCCGTTGTGGATGAGCAGTTCTTC. This gives the protein CSARVTTGGLSVVDEQFF.

As for this clonotype: A much larger clone is a single base away; this may be a read error. This chain uses TRBV2 with TRBJ1-5; D not certain. CDR1 and CDR2 (germline): SNHLY, FYNNEI. Trimming removed 5 bases from V and 4 bases from J, with 15 bases in between. The CDR3 is made up of 15 amino acids. The CDR3 nucleotides read TGTGCCAGCAGTTTATACCAAGTTAGAAATCAGCCCCAGCATTTT. It yields the protein CASSLYQVRNQPQHF.

The rearrangement joins TRBV12-3 or TRBV12-4 to TRBJ1-1; TRBD1 agrees at 9 bases. Losses at the gene ends were 9 bases for V and 3 bases for J; bases not matched to a gene: 8. This CDR3 has 14 amino acids. The CDR3 reads CASNLQGAYTEAFF. DNA for the CDR3: TGTGCCAGTAACCTACAGGGGGCCTACACTGAAGCTTTCTTT.

The genes are TRBV19 and TRBJ1-4, with D possibly TRBD1 on 5 matching bases. The V gene's germline CDR1 is LNHDA and CDR2 SQIVND (reference sequence). V lost 0 bases to trimming and J lost 4 bases, with 15 bases between them. The CDR3 consists of 17 residues. The CDR3 region has the DNA TGTGCCAGTAGTATAGATGGAGAAAGGGGATATAATGAAAAACTGTTTTTT. As protein: CASSIDGERGYNEKLFF.

This clonotype has only a few counts. V and J are TRBV10-3 and TRBJ1-5, with unresolved D. Looked up from germline, CDR1 is ENHRY and CDR2 is SYGVKD. The CDR3 is made up of 13 amino acids. V was shortened by 5 bases and J by 5 bases, with 10 bases between the two germline ends. In DNA, the CDR3 is TGTGCCATCAGTTGGGATGGAGATCAGCCCCAGCATTTT. It yields the protein CAISWDGDQPQHF.